What follows describes a single T cell receptor (beta chain). Antigen specificity is unknown. This record belongs to a study of blood T cells in healthy people across ages. General observations from the study: It was found that TCR beta diversity correlated strongly with the percentage of naive T cells.

It was with a sample-barcoded 5' primer and a J-beta primer mix that a second PCR of roughly 7 to 12 cycles was run. Each sample yielded at least 2.5 million CDR3-containing paired-end reads. TCRdb reprocessed the 5' RACE reads via MiXCR and lists one record per CDR3 protein. The sample includes hundreds of thousands of distinct CDR3 sequences, around 20% of them seen just once. V was shortened by 5 bases and J by 4 bases, with 17 bases between the two germline ends. The germline V gene has CDR1 SGHTA and CDR2 FQGNSA. The CDR3 runs to 15 residues. This chain links TRBV7-2 with TRBJ1-2, with a weak D call TRBD1 (6 bases). The receptor was derived from a man aged 70-80 years in good health. The sequenced material came from blood. For the CDR3, the DNA is TGTGCCAGCAGCCCATTGACAGGATCCGCCTATGGCTACACCTTC. This encodes CASSPLTGSAYGYTF.